This passage covers 22 T cell receptor beta chains from one sample sequenced in a study of shared T cell receptors in the human thymus. Some clones are missing from TCRdb's copy, which holds only in-frame ones; the method was immunoSEQ multiplex PCR. The table includes about 380,000 clones, more than 85% detected once. Source material: thymocytes. The receptors come from a human donor.

The chain couples TRBV9 to TRBJ2-7; 8 bases align to TRBD2. Germline values: CDR1 SGDLS, CDR2 YYNGEE. Unmatched junction bases numbered 10, after V lost 4 bases and J lost 4 bases. This CDR3 is 15 amino acids long. DNA for the CDR3: TGTGCCAGCAGCCCTCCCCAAGCGGGAGAGTACGAGCAGTACTTC. Its protein product is CASSPPQAGEYEQYF.

The CDR3 coding sequence is TGTGCCAGCAGCTTAGACCGAGAGGCTAGCGGGCAAGAGACCCAGTACTTC. Translation gives CASSLDREASGQETQYF. This chain links TRBV7-9 with TRBJ2-5, with 8 bases matching TRBD2. With 1 base clipped from V and 2 bases from J, the junction kept 9 bases outside the gene matches. This CDR3 has 17 residues. Per the germline V gene, CDR1 is SEHNR and CDR2 is FQNEAQ (reference sequence). The variable domain in full, with the rest retrieved from reference TRBV7-9 and TRBJ2-5, is DTGVSQNPRHKITKRGQNVTFRCDPISEHNRLYWYRQTLGQGPEFLTYFQNEAQLEKSRLLSDRFSAERPKGSFSTLEIQRTEQGDSAMYLCASSLDREASGQETQYFGPGTRLLVL.

This clone is a singleton in its sample. The chain employs TRBV30 and TRBJ1-4; D gene unclear. Germline assignment: CDR1 GTSNPN and CDR2 SVGIG (reference sequence). CDR3 size: 14 residues. The germline V and J ends were trimmed by 3 bases and 6 bases, with 14 bases remaining between them. The CDR3 region has the DNA TGTGCCTGGAGGGGGAGAGACCGCCATGAAAAACTGTTTTTT. Its protein is CAWRGRDRHEKLFF.

The V and J genes are TRBV5-6 and TRBJ2-5; 8 nucleotides agree with TRBD1. Germline V gene sequence: CDR1 SGHDT, CDR2 YYEEEE. The CDR3 has 16 residues. Germline trimming cut 4 bases from V and 5 bases from J; bases unmatched to any gene: 13. CDR3 coding DNA: TGTGCCAGCAGCAATACGGACAGGGTAGGATGGGAGACCCAGTACTTC. Protein sequence: CASSNTDRVGWETQYF.

The V gene is TRBV14, the J gene TRBJ2-1; D is perhaps TRBD2 (5 bases). CDR3 length: 16 residues. Trimming pared 3 bases from V and 0 bases from J, leaving 12 bases between. Germline values: CDR1 SGHDN, CDR2 FVKESK. The CDR3 DNA follows: TGTGCCAGCAGCCACCGGAGGCACGACTCCTACAATGAGCAGTTCTTC. This codes for CASSHRRHDSYNEQFF.

This chain connects TRBV25-1 to TRBJ2-3; TRBD2 is a possible D gene (7 bases). Between the trimmed V and J ends, which lost 0 bases and 4 bases, there was a span of 20 bases. CDR3 length equals 18 residues. In germline, CDR1 is MGHDK, CDR2 SYGVNS. The CDR3 protein is CASSEYYREQGGSDTQYF. DNA for the CDR3: TGTGCCAGCAGTGAATATTATAGGGAACAGGGAGGGTCAGATACGCAGTATTTT. The full variable domain, completed using reference TRBV25-1 and TRBJ2-3, is EADIYQTPRYLVIGTGKKITLECSQTMGHDKMYWYQQDPGMELHLIHYSYGVNSTEKGDLSSESTVSRIRTEHFPLTLESARPSHTSQYLCASSEYYREQGGSDTQYFGPGTRLTVL.

The J gene is TRBJ1-3, the V gene TRBV7-9; 7 nucleotides agree with TRBD1. Germline values: CDR1 SEHNR, CDR2 FQNEAQ (reference sequence). V shed 8 bases, J shed 6 bases, and the junction held 10 bases outside the gene matches. The CDR3 has 14 amino acids. The CDR3, as DNA: TGTGCCAGCCGAGAAGGACAGGCTGAAAACACCATATATTTT. It codes for CASREGQAENTIYF.

This rearrangement joins TRBV5-4 to TRBJ2-7, with 9 bases matching TRBD2. V was clipped by 0 bases and J by 6 bases; unmatched bases: 7. This CDR3 spans 15 amino acids. Germline V gives CDR1 SGHNT, CDR2 YYREEE (reference sequence). CDR3 loop: CASSLGAGGPLEQYF. CDR3 in DNA: TGTGCCAGCAGCTTGGGTGCGGGAGGGCCTCTCGAGCAGTACTTC.

This chain joins TRBV2 and TRBJ2-1; 11 positions match TRBD2. This CDR3 has 15 residues. CDR1 and CDR2 (germline): SNHLY, FYNNEI. Trimming removed 6 bases from V and 6 bases from J; junction bases left unmatched: 7. CDR3 residues: CASRQLAGAGNEQFF. In nucleotides, the CDR3 is TGTGCCAGCAGACAACTAGCGGGAGCGGGCAATGAGCAGTTCTTC. The whole variable domain, filled in from reference TRBV2 and TRBJ2-1, reads EPEVTQTPSHQVTQMGQEVILRCVPISNHLYFYWYRQILGQKVEFLVSFYNNEISEKSEIFDDQFSVERPDGSNFTLKIRSTKLEDSAMYFCASRQLAGAGNEQFFGPGTRLTVL.

This chain uses TRBV13 with TRBJ1-1; weak D call: TRBD1 (5 bases). Germline-derived CDR1 and CDR2 are PRHDT and FYEKMQ (reference sequence). V was trimmed by 4 bases and J by 6 bases, leaving 15 bases between them. There are 14 residues in the CDR3. CDR3: CASSSPQAGAEAFF. As DNA, the CDR3 is TGTGCCAGCAGCTCCCCACAGGCGGGGGCTGAAGCTTTCTTT.

The V and J genes are TRBV27 and TRBJ2-3; D tentatively fits TRBD1 or TRBD2 (5 bases each). V was clipped by 7 bases and J by 2 bases, with 16 bases between them. Germline V gene data show CDR1 as MNHEY and CDR2 as SMNVEV (reference sequence). There are 15 residues in the CDR3. CDR3 sequence (DNA): TGTGCCAGCACCTTCCGGGACGGAGTCACAGATACGCAGTATTTT. This codes for CASTFRDGVTDTQYF.

The chain combines TRBV7-9 with TRBJ1-4; weak D call: TRBD1 (6 bases). Germline CDR1 is SEHNR and CDR2 is FQNEAQ (reference sequence). The CDR3 is 14 residues long. V lost 1 base and J 7 bases, leaving 10 bases between the germline ends. DNA for the CDR3: TGTGCCAGCAGCTTAGGGGTAGGGGGTGAAAAACTGTTTTTT. Amino acids: CASSLGVGGEKLFF.

The J gene is TRBJ2-1, the V gene TRBV7-8, with a weak D call TRBD1 (5 bases). Germline lookup yields CDR1 SGHVS and CDR2 FQNEAQ. The V gene lost 5 bases and the J gene lost 9 bases, with 23 bases spanning the gap. The CDR3 runs 16 residues. For the CDR3, the DNA is TGTGCCAGCAGCCCCCCAGGCGGAGCCCCTAGGGGTGAGCAGTTCTTC. Its translation is CASSPPGGAPRGEQFF.

The V call is TRBV4-1, the J call TRBJ2-7, with D possibly being TRBD2 (5 bases). The CDR3 sequence is 19 residues long. CDR1 MGHRA and CDR2 YSYEKL come from the germline V gene. Deletions cut 0 bases from V and 5 bases from J, with 26 bases between. The CDR3 region is CASSQDRFGSDPLIDEQYF. CDR3 coding DNA: TGCGCCAGCAGCCAAGATAGATTTGGTAGCGACCCCCTGATCGACGAGCAGTACTTC.

The rearrangement uses TRBV7-2 and TRBJ2-5, with D uncertain. The CDR3 runs to 13 residues. CDR1 and CDR2 (germline): SGHTA, FQGNSA. Trimming pared 2 bases from V and 1 base from J, leaving 5 bases between. This chain's CDR3 is CASSLFGQETQYF. The CDR3 DNA is TGTGCCAGCAGCTTATTCGGCCAAGAGACCCAGTACTTC. The variable domain in full, with the rest retrieved from reference TRBV7-2 and TRBJ2-5, is GAGVSQSPSNKVTEKGKDVELRCDPISGHTALYWYRQSLGQGLEFLIYFQGNSAPDKSGLPSDRFSAERTGGSVSTLTIQRTQQEDSAVYLCASSLFGQETQYFGPGTRLLVL.

The chain has TRBV6-6 and TRBJ1-5; the D gene is possibly TRBD1 (6 bases). Trimming removed 4 bases at V and 2 bases at J, with 12 bases between. Germline V gives CDR1 MNHNY, CDR2 SVGAGI (reference sequence). The CDR3 loop spans 15 amino acids. The CDR3 loop reads CASSFTGGRNQPQHF. CDR3 sequence (DNA): TGTGCCAGCAGTTTTACGGGGGGGCGCAATCAGCCCCAGCATTTT.

The genes are TRBV28 and TRBJ1-5, with D perhaps TRBD1 (5 bases). The V gene's germline CDR1 is MDHEN and CDR2 SYDVKM. V was clipped by 2 bases and J by 2 bases, with 13 bases between them. The CDR3 has 16 residues. The CDR3 reads CASSLMGRICNQPQHF. The CDR3 coding sequence is TGTGCCAGCAGTTTAATGGGACGGATTTGCAATCAGCCCCAGCATTTT.

This rearrangement joins TRBV30 to TRBJ2-3; 7 bases map to TRBD2. This CDR3 is 13 amino acids long. Germline CDR1 GTSNPN, CDR2 SVGIG (reference sequence). The CDR3 here is CAKGRADTDTQYF. For the CDR3, the DNA is TGTGCGAAGGGGAGGGCCGACACAGATACGCAGTATTTT.

V and J are TRBV19 and TRBJ2-5, with D perhaps assigned TRBD1 or TRBD2 (5 bases each). CDR1 is LNHDA and CDR2 is SQIVND in the germline V gene (reference sequence). The V and J ends lost 3 bases and 5 bases respectively, with 19 bases between them. The CDR3 is made up of 16 amino acids. CDR3 sequence: CASSIPGPLAGETQYF. The CDR3 DNA follows: TGTGCCAGTAGTATCCCGGGGCCCCTTGCCGGGGAGACCCAGTACTTC.

Notes on this clone: Its ends do not fully match the called genes, so a read error is possible. The V call is TRBV5-4, the J call TRBJ2-2, with a possible D match to TRBD1 (6 bases). There are 16 residues in the CDR3. Germline CDR1 is SGHNT and CDR2 is YYREEE (reference sequence). The chain's CDR3 is CANSLVGHENTGELFF. The CDR3 DNA sequence: TGTGCCAACAGCTTAGTGGGACACGAGAACACCGGGGAGCTGTTTTTT.

The chain carries TRBV14 and TRBJ2-1; 13 bases map to TRBD2. Per the germline V gene, CDR1 is SGHDN and CDR2 is FVKESK. Trimming removed 4 bases from V and 2 bases from J; junction bases left unmatched: 11. This CDR3 is 19 amino acids long. The CDR3 region is CASSPRLAGGPETYNEQFF. The CDR3 nucleotides read TGTGCCAGCAGCCCGAGACTAGCGGGAGGCCCGGAAACCTACAATGAGCAGTTCTTC. Based on the CDR3 plus reference TRBV14 and TRBJ2-1, the full variable domain is EAGVTQFPSHSVIEKGQTVTLRCDPISGHDNLYWYRRVMGKEIKFLLHFVKESKQDESGMPNNRFLAERTGGTYSTLKVQPAELEDSGVYFCASSPRLAGGPETYNEQFFGPGTRLTVL.

V gene TRBV7-8 combines with J gene TRBJ2-1; D is ambiguous. CDR3 length: 17 amino acids. V was clipped by 5 bases and J by 0 bases, with 17 bases between them. Germline V gives CDR1 SGHVS, CDR2 FQNEAQ. CDR3 region: CASSQSRGPYSYNEQFF. Written as DNA, the CDR3 is TGTGCCAGCAGCCAATCCCGCGGACCTTACTCCTACAATGAGCAGTTCTTC.